Below, one T cell receptor (beta chain) is given with its context. The data were obtained in a study of blood T cell repertoires in COVID-19. Study details: Both acute and convalescent COVID-19 samples were obtained from the United States, Italy and Spain.

The V end lost 2 bases, the J end lost 3 bases, and 12 bases lay between the germline ends. Germline CDR1 is SGDLS and CDR2 is YYNGEE. The CDR3 is made up of 15 amino acids. The authors' processing: Estimates of nucleated cell counts were drawn from the amplification of reference gene primers. Clones were read by immunoSEQ multiplex PCR, and TCRdb kept only the in-frame ones, dropping some. The V and J calls and clone size are taken from that table; D and trimming were inferred from the DNA. The data show around 330,000 clones, approximately 81% seen once. Study members were between about 18 and 95 years old and lived in roughly 24 US regions. Within 2 weeks before study entry, exposed participants met a COVID-19 case.

This sequence originates from a woman in her 30s who had been exposed to COVID-19. This chain connects TRBV9 to TRBJ2-1; possibly TRBD2 for D (5 bases). Sequencing was done on a sample of PBMCs or T cells enriched from blood (not recorded which). The DNA for the CDR3 is TGTGCCAGCAGCGTTGTCCGGGGAGACTACAATGAGCAGTTCTTC. Translation: CASSVVRGDYNEQFF.